This TCR beta chain is from a study of beta chain features in type 1 diabetes. Study-level findings and limits: A greater similarity of naive, central memory and Treg TCRB repertoires was seen among patients than among healthy donors. TCRB CDR3s were moderately but significantly shorter in Type 1 diabetes patients in all four CD4+ subsets.

All of the isolated RNA was reverse transcribed, so expressed TCRB transcripts were sequenced. TCRdb's copy holds only in-frame clones and misses some; the assay was immunoSEQ multiplex PCR. The table shows about 150,000 clones, with about 44% occurring only once. The CDR3 has 15 amino acids. Germline V gene sequence: CDR1 SGHTA, CDR2 FQGNSA. V lost 4 bases, J lost 0 bases, and 5 bases stayed unmatched. This clone was detected only a few times. Its cognate antigen is unknown. The sequence was obtained from a man between 18 and 35 years old in good health. Material for sequencing was Tregs from blood. The chain recombines TRBV7-2 with TRBJ1-1; 7 bases align to TRBD1. CDR3 DNA sequence: TGTGCCAGCAGCTCCGAGGGGGCTATGAACACTGAAGCTTTCTTT. This sequence encodes CASSSEGAMNTEAFF.